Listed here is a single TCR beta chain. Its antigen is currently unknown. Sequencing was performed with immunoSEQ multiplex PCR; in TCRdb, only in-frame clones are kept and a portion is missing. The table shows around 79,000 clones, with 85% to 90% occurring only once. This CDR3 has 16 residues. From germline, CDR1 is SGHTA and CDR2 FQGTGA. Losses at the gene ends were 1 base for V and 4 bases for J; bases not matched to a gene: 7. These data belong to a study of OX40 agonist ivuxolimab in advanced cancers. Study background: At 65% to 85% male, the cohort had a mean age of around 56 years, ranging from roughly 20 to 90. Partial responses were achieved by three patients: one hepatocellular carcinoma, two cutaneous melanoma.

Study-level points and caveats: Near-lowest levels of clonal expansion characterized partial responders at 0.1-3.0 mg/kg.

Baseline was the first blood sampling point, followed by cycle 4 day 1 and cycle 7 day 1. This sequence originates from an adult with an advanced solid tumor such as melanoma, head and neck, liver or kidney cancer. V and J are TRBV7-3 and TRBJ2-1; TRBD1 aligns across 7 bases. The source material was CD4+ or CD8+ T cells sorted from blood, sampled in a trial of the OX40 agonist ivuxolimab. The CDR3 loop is CASSLIGQVPYNEQFF. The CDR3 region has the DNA TGTGCCAGCAGCTTAATCGGACAGGTCCCTTACAATGAGCAGTTCTTC.